The entry below gives a single TCR beta chain sequence along with its context. V lost 7 bases and J lost 9, with 12 bases in between. Germline values: CDR1 MNHEY, CDR2 SVGAGI. The CDR3 has 11 residues. Clones were sequenced by immunoSEQ multiplex PCR, and TCRdb holds only the in-frame ones, with some missing. This table holds 100,000 to 150,000 clones, around 82% found once. This sample is drawn from a study of blood T cell repertoires in COVID-19. At the level of the study: Collection of acute and convalescent COVID-19 samples took place in the United States, Italy and Spain. Sample material is recorded as cDNA or gDNA derived from T cells, B-cell-depleted T cells, or PBMCs.

The chain is built from TRBV6-5 and TRBJ1-2, with unresolved D. The TCR was taken from a man aged 25-40 years with COVID-19, enrolled during active disease. The material sequenced was peripheral blood. CDR3: CASTLSLCYTF. In DNA form, the CDR3 reads TGTGCCAGCACCCTATCCCTGTGCTACACCTTC.